The sequence of this T cell receptor beta chain was determined in a study of OX40 agonist ivuxolimab in advanced cancers. Across the whole study: Dose-escalation patients were diagnosed with hepatocellular carcinoma, melanoma, renal cell cancer or head and neck cancer. Eligibility rules accepted prior anti-PD-1, anti-PD-L1 or anti-CTLA-4 therapy, and 40% to 50% had some.

Study-level points and caveats: By week 6 at 0.1 to 3.0 mg/kg, blood CD4+ and CD8+ T cells had expanded clonally.

Repertoires were generated with immunoSEQ multiplex PCR, while TCRdb's copy carries only in-frame clones and drops some. The data contain about 51,000 clones, around 77% of them singletons. About this clone itself: What it recognizes is unknown.

The cohort excluded patients with autoimmune disease history or systemic immunosuppression. The V end was cut by 4 bases, the J end by 4 bases, with 12 bases between. The CDR3 is 13 residues long. In germline, CDR1 is SGHRS, CDR2 YFSETQ. This clonotype was sampled from an adult with an advanced solid tumor such as melanoma, head and neck, liver or kidney cancer. The sequencing here drew on CD4+ or CD8+ T cells sorted from blood, taken in a trial of the OX40 agonist ivuxolimab. V gene TRBV5-1 combines with J gene TRBJ2-7; D gene uncertain. Written as DNA, the CDR3 is TGCGCCAGCAGCCCCAGCAGCCCATACGAGCAGTACTTC. It translates to CASSPSSPYEQYF.